This T cell receptor (beta chain) originates from a study of shared clonotypes between healthy human individuals. Across the study: Each donor's CD8 memory used one plate, CD8 naive two, each CD4 subset three.

The germline CDR1 and CDR2 sequences are MGHRA and YSYEKL. Trimming stripped 3 bases from V and 0 bases from J, with 9 bases between. The CDR3 spans 14 residues. Only in-frame clones appear in the TCRdb table, and some are missing; sequencing was by immunoSEQ multiplex PCR. The profile covers over 800,000 clones, with 90% to 95% appearing a single time and under 30% taken by the ten largest. CD45RO-negative, CCR7-selected cells formed the naive CD8 fraction, which excluded terminally differentiated effector memory CD45RA+ cells. The sequenced sample was naive CD8+ T cells sorted from blood. This TCR was recovered from a young man in good health. V usage is TRBV4-1 and J usage is TRBJ2-7, with D hard to call. CDR3 amino acids: CASSQSGGSYEQYF. The CDR3 coding sequence is TGCGCCAGCAGCCAGAGTGGCGGCTCCTACGAGCAGTACTTC.